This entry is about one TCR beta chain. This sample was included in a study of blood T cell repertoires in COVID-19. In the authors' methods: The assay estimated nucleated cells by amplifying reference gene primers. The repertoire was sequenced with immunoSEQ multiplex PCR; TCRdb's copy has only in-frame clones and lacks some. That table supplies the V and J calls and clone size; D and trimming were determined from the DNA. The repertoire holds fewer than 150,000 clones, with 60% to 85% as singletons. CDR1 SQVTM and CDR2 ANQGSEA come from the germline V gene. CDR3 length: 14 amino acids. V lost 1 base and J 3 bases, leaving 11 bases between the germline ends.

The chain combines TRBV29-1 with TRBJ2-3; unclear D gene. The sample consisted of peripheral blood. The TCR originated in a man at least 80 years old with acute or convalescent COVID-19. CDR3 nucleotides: TGCAGCGTTGAAGGCCGGGTGAGGACAGATACGCAGTATTTT. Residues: CSVEGRVRTDTQYF.